This is a list of T cell receptor beta chains from one sample in a study of shared clonotypes between healthy human individuals. Repertoires were generated with immunoSEQ multiplex PCR, while TCRdb's copy carries only in-frame clones and drops some. The sample lists some 600,000 clones, 96% seen once, with approximately 0.12% in the top ten. The specimen sequenced was naive CD8+ T cells sorted from blood. The receptors originated from a woman aged 30 to 39 in good health. Each CDR3 is given with its conserved first and last residue. A D gene is named only where the DNA matches it firmly. For some rows the clone size is stated as once, few or many, or as a class when expanded; others skip it.

d_gene	abundance	v_gene	j_gene	CDR3aa	CDR3nt
NA	NA	TRBV7-9	TRBJ1-1	CASSLPALGRSTVYEAFF	TGTGCCAGCAGCTTACCTGCCCTCGGCAGGTCAACCGTATATGAAGCTTTCTTT
NA	NA	TRBV27	TRBJ1-1	CASSWVGGTEAFF	TGTGCCAGCTCCTGGGTCGGGGGCACTGAAGCTTTCTTT
NA	NA	TRBV29-1	TRBJ2-7	CSVGRGYEQYF	TGCAGCGTTGGGCGAGGCTACGAGCAGTACTTC
TRBD2	once	TRBV7-9	TRBJ2-2	CASALTSGRGSTGELFF	TGTGCCAGCGCCTTGACTAGCGGGAGAGGTTCCACCGGGGAGCTGTTTTTT
NA	NA	TRBV7-6	TRBJ2-3	CASSETTDTQYF	TGTGCCAGCAGCGAAACCACAGATACGCAGTATTTT
NA	NA	TRBV14	TRBJ1-1	CASGRVTEAFF	TGTGCCAGCGGGAGGGTAACTGAAGCTTTCTTT
TRBD1	NA	TRBV4-1	TRBJ1-2	CASSPQIRDRGYYGYTF	TGCGCCAGCAGCCCGCAAATCCGGGACAGGGGTTACTATGGCTACACCTTC
TRBD2	NA	TRBV4-1	TRBJ2-3	CASSQELLAGDTQYF	TGCGCCAGCAGCCAAGAGTTACTAGCGGGTGATACGCAGTATTTT
NA	NA	TRBV4-2	TRBJ2-2	CASSQEGQFAGELFF	TGTGCCAGCAGCCAAGAAGGACAGTTTGCCGGGGAGCTGTTTTTT
NA	NA	TRBV5-6	TRBJ1-4	CASSLGASTNEKLFF	TGTGCCAGCAGCTTAGGAGCGTCAACTAATGAAAAACTGTTTTTT
NA	NA	TRBV28	TRBJ1-1	CASNRRGELEAFF	TGTGCCAGCAACCGGCGGGGGGAATTGGAAGCTTTCTTT
TRBD1	NA	TRBV4-1	TRBJ2-7	CASSSGQGGEQYF	TGCGCCAGCAGCTCGGGACAGGGCGGCGAGCAGTACTTC
TRBD2	NA	TRBV27	TRBJ2-3	CASSLAGGPGDTQYF	TGTGCCAGCAGTTTAGCGGGAGGGCCCGGAGATACGCAGTATTTT
NA	NA	TRBV5-5	TRBJ2-7	CASSMDRFLGEQYF	TGTGCCAGCAGCATGGACCGTTTTCTGGGCGAGCAGTACTTC
TRBD2	NA	TRBV7-8	TRBJ2-7	CASSLEGLIYEQYF	TGTGCCAGCAGCTTAGAGGGACTAATCTACGAGCAGTACTTC
TRBD2	NA	TRBV6-5	TRBJ2-7	CASSYSASGVYEQYF	TGTGCCAGCAGTTACTCGGCTAGCGGGGTCTACGAGCAGTACTTC
TRBD1	NA	TRBV2	TRBJ2-7	CASAEDRGVGYEQYF	TGTGCCAGCGCGGAAGACAGGGGAGTAGGTTACGAGCAGTACTTC
NA	NA	TRBV19	TRBJ1-2	CASSIGAQGYTF	TGTGCCAGTAGTATAGGGGCTCAAGGCTACACCTTC
NA	NA	TRBV29-1	TRBJ2-2	CSVDHGNTGELFF	TGCAGCGTTGATCATGGAAACACCGGGGAGCTGTTTTTT
TRBD2	once	TRBV11-2	TRBJ2-3	CASSYLAGRGDTQYF	TGTGCCAGCAGTTACTTAGCGGGGCGAGGAGATACGCAGTATTTT
NA	NA	TRBV10-3	TRBJ1-5	CAISARTGNQPQHF	TGTGCCATCAGTGCCCGGACTGGCAATCAGCCCCAGCATTTT
NA	NA	TRBV29-1	TRBJ1-2	CSVEGQYPNYGYTF	TGCAGCGTTGAAGGACAGTATCCTAACTATGGCTACACCTTC
NA	once	TRBV6-5	TRBJ2-7	CASSPDTSYEQYF	TGTGCCAGCAGTCCCGACACCTCCTACGAGCAGTACTTC
TRBD2	NA	TRBV27	TRBJ2-1	CASQNSGLPGLEFF	TGTGCCAGCCAAAACTCGGGACTACCCGGGCTCGAGTTCTTC
NA	NA	TRBV27	TRBJ2-3	CASRPRADTQYF	TGTGCCAGCAGGCCCCGGGCAGATACGCAGTATTTT
NA	once	TRBV27	TRBJ2-7	CASSFQRAGYEQYF	TGTGCCAGCAGTTTCCAGCGAGCTGGCTACGAGCAGTACTTC
NA	NA	TRBV28	TRBJ1-5	CASSPPLEPQHF	TGTGCCAGCAGTCCCCCTTTGGAGCCCCAGCATTTT
NA	NA	TRBV13	TRBJ2-7	CASSIGESYEQYF	TGTGCCAGCAGCATCGGGGAATCCTACGAGCAGTACTTC
TRBD2	once	TRBV28	TRBJ2-5	CASRRGRAPETQYF	TGTGCCAGCAGGCGCGGGAGGGCCCCAGAGACCCAGTACTTC
NA	NA	TRBV5-6	TRBJ1-5	CASSIAGNQPQHF	TGTGCCAGCAGCATCGCGGGAAATCAGCCCCAGCATTTT
TRBD1	NA	TRBV25-1	TRBJ2-3	CASSGQGKDADTQYF	TGTGCCAGCAGTGGACAGGGTAAGGACGCAGATACGCAGTATTTT
TRBD1	NA	TRBV5-1	TRBJ1-2	CASSPPTGLNYGYTF	TGCGCCAGCAGCCCGCCGACAGGGCTCAACTATGGCTACACCTTC
TRBD2	NA	TRBV6-1	TRBJ2-2	CASSGSPSGSTGELFF	TGTGCCAGCAGTGGAAGCCCTAGCGGGAGCACCGGGGAGCTGTTTTTT
TRBD1	NA	TRBV5-4	TRBJ1-2	CASSGTGPGGYGYTF	TGTGCCAGCAGCGGGACAGGGCCAGGGGGTTATGGCTACACCTTC
NA	NA	TRBV28	TRBJ2-7	CASSSRTVYHSYEQYF	TGTGCCAGCAGTTCGAGGACAGTATATCACTCCTACGAGCAGTACTTC
NA	NA	TRBV10-2	TRBJ1-1	CASGLDLNTEAFF	TGCGCCAGCGGGCTAGATTTGAACACTGAAGCTTTCTTT
NA	NA	TRBV28	TRBJ2-2	CASSFSTAGNTGELFF	TGTGCCAGCAGTTTTTCCACAGCGGGGAACACCGGGGAGCTGTTTTTT
NA	NA	TRBV25-1	TRBJ1-1	CASSGAGTEAFF	TGTGCCAGCAGTGGAGCGGGTACTGAAGCTTTCTTT
TRBD2	NA	TRBV27	TRBJ2-3	CASLISGKATDTQYF	TGTGCCAGCCTCATTAGCGGGAAAGCCACAGATACGCAGTATTTT
NA	NA	TRBV27	TRBJ1-3	CASSSGASTGNTIYF	TGTGCCAGCAGTTCGGGGGCGTCGACAGGAAACACCATATATTTT
TRBD1	NA	TRBV5-4	TRBJ2-2	CASSPTGGAAGELFF	TGTGCCAGCAGCCCGACAGGGGGCGCCGCCGGGGAGCTGTTTTTT
NA	once	TRBV7-6	TRBJ2-7	CASSPFGNYEQYF	TGTGCCAGCAGCCCATTCGGGAACTACGAGCAGTACTTC
NA	NA	TRBV7-9	TRBJ2-7	CASSFDGTYEQYF	TGTGCCAGCAGCTTCGACGGTACCTACGAGCAGTACTTC
TRBD2	NA	TRBV7-9	TRBJ2-3	CASSLTSGSKDTQYF	TGTGCCAGCAGCCTTACTAGCGGGAGTAAAGATACGCAGTATTTT
NA	NA	TRBV6-5	TRBJ1-3	CASSYRGEGSGNTIYF	TGTGCCAGCAGTTACCGAGGGGAGGGCTCTGGAAACACCATATATTTT
NA	NA	TRBV7-9	TRBJ1-3	CASSLGRNTIYF	TGTGCCAGCAGCTTAGGGAGAAACACCATATATTTT
TRBD2	NA	TRBV7-2	TRBJ2-1	CASSQGASGSVNEQFF	TGTGCCAGCAGCCAAGGTGCTAGCGGGAGCGTCAATGAGCAGTTCTTC
TRBD1	NA	TRBV5-1	TRBJ2-5	CASSFDRVPPKETQYF	TGCGCCAGCAGCTTCGACAGGGTACCGCCTAAAGAGACCCAGTACTTC
TRBD1	NA	TRBV5-4	TRBJ2-6	CASSLGQGSGANVLTF	TGTGCCAGCAGCTTGGGACAGGGGAGTGGGGCCAACGTCCTGACTTTC
NA	NA	TRBV11-2	TRBJ1-1	CASSLSRVGNTEAFF	TGTGCCAGCAGCCTAAGCCGGGTCGGGAACACTGAAGCTTTCTTT